This T cell receptor (beta chain) was sequenced in a study of cytomegalovirus exposure and HLA in healthy donors. PCR amplification relied on 60 Vbeta primers (plus 13 Jbeta primers). Method: immunoSEQ multiplex PCR; TCRdb's copy keeps in-frame clones and lacks some. This table holds about 140,000 clones, 66% found once. V shed 10 bases and J 5 bases; nucleotides not matched to a gene: 7. There are 14 residues in the CDR3. The V gene's germline CDR1 is MDHEN and CDR2 SYDVKM. The sequenced material came from PBMCs. The receptor was derived from a human donor in good health. The rearrangement uses TRBV28 and TRBJ2-2; 10 bases agree with TRBD2. This CDR3 reads CAILIAGGTGELFF. The CDR3 DNA reads TGTGCCATCCTCATAGCGGGAGGTACCGGGGAGCTGTTTTTT.